The 21 T cell receptor beta chains below were found in one sample sequenced in a study of long-term antiretroviral therapy in people with HIV. An immunoSEQ assay, version v3.0, was performed at survey level. Profiled with immunoSEQ multiplex PCR; TCRdb holds only in-frame clones, not every one. The data hold around 19,000 clones, with 75% to 85% observed a single time. Sequenced material: unsorted PBMCs, taken at the start of antiretroviral therapy. Every receptor here comes from a man aged 25 to 40 with HIV.

The CDR3 DNA follows: TGTGCCAGCAGCTTATCGGCAGAACACACCATATATTTT. This encodes CASSLSAEHTIYF. The V and J genes are TRBV7-9 and TRBJ1-3; D is unclear. V lost 2 bases and J lost 8, with 10 bases in between. The CDR3 is 13 residues long. Germline V gene sequence: CDR1 SEHNR, CDR2 FQNEAQ (reference sequence).

The chain carries TRBV7-9 and TRBJ2-7; D is uncertain. Germline V gene data show CDR1 as SEHNR and CDR2 as FQNEAQ (reference sequence). This CDR3 is built from 17 residues. V dropped 4 bases and J dropped 3 bases, with 22 bases sitting between them. The CDR3 sequence: CASSSTLLEQAYYEQYF. The CDR3 bases are TGTGCCAGCAGCTCCACTCTTCTGGAGCAGGCATACTACGAGCAGTACTTC.

For the CDR3, the DNA is TGTGCCAGCAGACAGAGGGGAGGTGAGCAGTTCTTC. It yields the protein CASRQRGGEQFF. The rearrangement links TRBV27 to TRBJ2-1; maybe TRBD2 (6 bases). V was shortened by 6 bases and J by 9 bases, with 12 bases between the two germline ends. Germline CDR1 MNHEY, CDR2 SMNVEV (reference sequence). The CDR3 is made up of 12 amino acids.

The V and J genes are TRBV4-3 and TRBJ1-5; D call uncertain. The CDR3 sequence is 18 residues long. Germline CDR1 LGHNA, CDR2 YSLEER. Deletions cut 0 bases from V and 6 bases from J, with 21 bases between. The CDR3 sequence is CASSQDLGGARVGQPQHF. The CDR3 DNA is TGCGCCAGCAGCCAAGATTTAGGTGGTGCGAGGGTCGGTCAGCCCCAGCATTTT.

The rearrangement joins TRBV4-2 to TRBJ1-1, with D possibly TRBD1 on 5 matching bases. The germline V gene has CDR1 LGHNA and CDR2 YNFKEQ. The CDR3 is 14 residues long. Trimming took 5 bases from V and 3 from J, leaving 13 bases between them. The DNA for the CDR3 is TGTGCCAGCAGCTTCGGGGGTGGTGACACTGAAGCTTTCTTT. As protein: CASSFGGGDTEAFF.

V and J are TRBV19 and TRBJ1-1, with TRBD1 as a possible D gene (6 bases). Germline lookup yields CDR1 LNHDA and CDR2 SQIVND (reference sequence). CDR3 length equals 15 residues. Trimming cost V 1 base and J 2 bases, with 11 bases left between them. The CDR3 nucleotides are TGTGCCAGTAGTATAGGCGGCAGGGGTAACACTGAAGCTTTCTTT. Translating it yields CASSIGGRGNTEAFF.

CDR3 DNA: TGTGCCAGCAGCCCCGCTCGACAGGGGGCTGGGGCCAACGTCCTGACTTTC. Its translation: CASSPARQGAGANVLTF. The chain uses TRBV4-2 and TRBJ2-6; TRBD1 matches at 9 bases. CDR1 is LGHNA and CDR2 is YNFKEQ in the germline V gene. V dropped 4 bases and J dropped 2; count of bases not matched to a gene: 6. CDR3 length: 17 amino acids.

V and J are TRBV20-1 and TRBJ2-3; D is undetermined. This CDR3 comprises 11 residues. Trimming shortened V by 3 bases and J by 4 bases, and 5 bases separated the two germline ends. The germline V gene encodes CDR1 DFQATT and CDR2 SNEGSKA (reference sequence). Here the CDR3 reads CSASGSDTQYF. The CDR3 nucleotides read TGCAGTGCTAGCGGCTCAGATACGCAGTATTTT.

The sample holds a few counts of this clone. The chain is built from TRBV27 and TRBJ2-7, with D perhaps being TRBD1 or TRBD2 (5 bases each). There are 14 residues in the CDR3. V lost 3 bases, J lost 2 bases, and 11 bases lay in between. Germline V lookup: CDR1 MNHEY, CDR2 SMNVEV (reference sequence). CDR3 DNA: TGTGCCAGCAGTTTCCGGGACGGGCCCTACGAGCAGTACTTC. Its translation is CASSFRDGPYEQYF.

This chain joins TRBV19 and TRBJ1-4; D is uncertain. There are 15 residues in the CDR3. Germline V lookup: CDR1 LNHDA, CDR2 SQIVND (reference sequence). V shed 4 bases and J shed 7 bases, with 16 bases lying between them. The CDR3 loop is CASSTTPTTSEKLFF. DNA for the CDR3: TGTGCCAGTAGTACGACCCCCACTACCAGTGAAAAACTGTTTTTT.

The chain has TRBV5-8 and TRBJ1-1, with no clear D. The germline gives CDR1 SGHTS, CDR2 YDEGEE. CDR3 length: 19 residues. V was shortened by 2 bases and J by 3 bases, with 26 bases between the two germline ends. This CDR3 is CASSFGRIKLRAGDTEAFF. CDR3 DNA: TGTGCCAGCAGCTTTGGCCGAATCAAACTACGGGCTGGCGACACTGAAGCTTTCTTT.

This clone occurred a few times. The chain recombines TRBV7-2 with TRBJ1-1, with a tentative D call TRBD1 (6 bases). Germline V CDR1 and CDR2: SGHTA, FQGNSA. The CDR3 runs to 12 residues. V was clipped by 5 bases and J by 9 bases, with 13 bases between them. The CDR3 sequence: CASSPSGQQAFF. Written as DNA, the CDR3 is TGTGCCAGCAGCCCTAGCGGACAGCAAGCTTTCTTT.

The genes are TRBV7-9 and TRBJ2-7; D uncertain. Per the germline V gene, CDR1 is SEHNR and CDR2 is FQNEAQ (reference sequence). The CDR3 has 12 residues. With 3 bases removed from V and 5 bases from J, the gap between germline ends came to 8 bases. CDR3 sequence (DNA): TGTGCCAGCAGCTTTCTCAGTAACGAGCAGTACTTC. This sequence encodes CASSFLSNEQYF. Together with reference TRBV7-9 and TRBJ2-7, the CDR3 gives the full variable domain: DTGVSQNPRHKITKRGQNVTFRCDPISEHNRLYWYRQTLGQGPEFLTYFQNEAQLEKSRLLSDRFSAERPKGSFSTLEIQRTEQGDSAMYLCASSFLSNEQYFGPGTRLTVT.

This clone was picked up one time. This chain connects TRBV18 to TRBJ2-1, with 12 bases that match TRBD2. Germline-derived CDR1 and CDR2 are KGHSH and LQKENI. V lost 3 bases and J lost 10; bases outside the gene matches: 13. The CDR3 is 17 amino acids. The CDR3 here is CASSPAALAGGRGEQFF. CDR3 bases: TGTGCCAGCTCACCGGCGGCGCTAGCGGGAGGGCGTGGGGAGCAGTTCTTC.

The chain combines TRBV7-2 with TRBJ2-5; a weak D match, TRBD1 (6 bases). V shed 2 bases and J shed 5 bases, with 15 bases lying between them. The CDR3 is made up of 15 amino acids. Germline V lookup: CDR1 SGHTA, CDR2 FQGNSA. For the CDR3, the DNA is TGTGCCAGCAGCTTAACCAGGGGCGGTACGGAGACCCAGTACTTC. This sequence encodes CASSLTRGGTETQYF. The full variable domain, completed using reference TRBV7-2 and TRBJ2-5, is GAGVSQSPSNKVTEKGKDVELRCDPISGHTALYWYRQSLGQGLEFLIYFQGNSAPDKSGLPSDRFSAERTGGSVSTLTIQRTQQEDSAVYLCASSLTRGGTETQYFGPGTRLLVL.

In DNA form, the CDR3 reads TGTGCCAGCAGCTGGACGGTGGCCCTTAGCACTGAAGCTTTCTTT. It translates to CASSWTVALSTEAFF. This rearrangement joins TRBV7-2 to TRBJ1-1; unclear D gene. Germline V gene data show CDR1 as SGHTA and CDR2 as FQGNSA. The CDR3 loop spans 15 amino acids. The V and J ends lost 4 bases and 4 bases respectively, with 16 bases between them.

V gene TRBV7-9 combines with J gene TRBJ1-1; D is undetermined. The ends were cut back, 5 bases at V and 5 bases at J, with 15 bases in the middle. Germline lookup yields CDR1 SEHNR and CDR2 FQNEAQ (reference sequence). This CDR3 is 14 amino acids long. CDR3 loop: CASSPLVGFTEAFF. In nucleotides, the CDR3 is TGTGCCAGCAGCCCCTTGGTAGGATTTACTGAAGCTTTCTTT.

The chain carries TRBV6-5 and TRBJ2-5; 14 bases are shared with TRBD2. The trim removed 4 bases at V and 2 bases at J, leaving 3 bases unmatched. This CDR3 contains 16 residues. CDR1 is MNHEY, CDR2 SVGAGI, per germline. In DNA form, the CDR3 reads TGTGCCAGCAGTTCTCGACTAGCGGGAGGGCAAGAGACCCAGTACTTC. Translating gives CASSSRLAGGQETQYF.

This sequence joins TRBV28 and TRBJ2-2, with a tentative D call TRBD1 (5 bases). Trimming took off 3 bases at V and 5 bases at J, with 10 bases between the two ends. This CDR3 comprises 14 residues. Germline V gene data show CDR1 as MDHEN and CDR2 as SYDVKM. The DNA of the CDR3 is TGTGCCAGCAGTTTTTTATCAGGGACCGGGGAGCTGTTTTTT. Amino acid sequence: CASSFLSGTGELFF.

CDR3 nucleotide sequence: TGTGCCAGCAGGTCTACCGGGACAGGGGGGTATGGCTACACCTTC. It codes for CASRSTGTGGYGYTF. The rearrangement uses TRBV28 and TRBJ1-2; 11 bases align to TRBD1. The CDR3 extends over 15 amino acids. The germline CDR1 and CDR2 sequences are MDHEN and SYDVKM. V trimming: 6 bases; J trimming: 5 bases; junction bases outside the gene matches: 8.

The J gene is TRBJ2-2, the V gene TRBV28, with 11 nucleotides matching TRBD2. The length of the CDR3 is 15 residues. Germline CDR1 and CDR2: MDHEN and SYDVKM. Trimming removed 8 bases from V and 5 bases from J; junction bases left unmatched: 7. CDR3: CASYPRLAGTGELFF. In DNA, the CDR3 is TGTGCCAGCTACCCTCGACTAGCGGGGACCGGGGAGCTGTTTTTT.